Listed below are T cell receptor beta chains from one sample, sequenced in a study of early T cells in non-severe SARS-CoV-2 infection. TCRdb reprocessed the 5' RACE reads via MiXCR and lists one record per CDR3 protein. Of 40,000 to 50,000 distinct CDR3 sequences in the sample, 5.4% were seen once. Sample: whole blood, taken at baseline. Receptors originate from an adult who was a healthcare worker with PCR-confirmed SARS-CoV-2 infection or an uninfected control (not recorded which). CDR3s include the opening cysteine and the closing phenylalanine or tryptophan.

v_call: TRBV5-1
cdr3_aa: CASSTSGTAGETQYF

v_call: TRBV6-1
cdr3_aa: CASRGLGRGSNQPQHF

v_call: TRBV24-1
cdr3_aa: CATSDFSGRNTGELFF

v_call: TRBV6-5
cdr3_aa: CASSPQGRGSYEQYF

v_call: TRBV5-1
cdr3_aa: CASKEGLAGVPGELFF

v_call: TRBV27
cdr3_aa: CASSLTWGGLGNTIYF

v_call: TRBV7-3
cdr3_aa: CASSRGQGFSETQYF

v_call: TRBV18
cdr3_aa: CASSPYRGEYDEQFF

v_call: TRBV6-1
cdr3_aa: CASSEEHISEQFF

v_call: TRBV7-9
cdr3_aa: CASSPGRAETQYF

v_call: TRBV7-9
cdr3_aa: CASSLSGGEVWQYF

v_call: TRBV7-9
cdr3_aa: CATGQGVSYEQYF

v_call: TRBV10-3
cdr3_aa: CAISDPQGRDRGSNEQFF

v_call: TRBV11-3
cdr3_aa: CASSEWTGEEETQYF

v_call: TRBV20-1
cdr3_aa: CSASGQGASYNEQFF

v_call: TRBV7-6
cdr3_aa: CASSPAGASYEQYF

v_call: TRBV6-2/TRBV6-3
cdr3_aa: CASSPPRDRYFYEQYF

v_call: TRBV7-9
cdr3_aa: CASSEGNERYNEQFF

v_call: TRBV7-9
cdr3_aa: CAQTGEGPPSGANVLTF

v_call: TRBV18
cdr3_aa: CASSPTGGSWQAGSYNEQFF

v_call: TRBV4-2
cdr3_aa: CASSRGLAGEDTQYF

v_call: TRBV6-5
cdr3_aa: CASSHSLGTPNTGELFF

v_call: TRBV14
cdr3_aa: CASSLVAGLRTEAFF

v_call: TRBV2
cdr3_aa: CASSVRLVEGNEQFF

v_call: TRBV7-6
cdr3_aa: CASSLADGNTIYF

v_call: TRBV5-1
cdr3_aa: CASSFDTYEQYF

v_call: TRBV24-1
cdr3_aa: CATSDPSGNTGELFF

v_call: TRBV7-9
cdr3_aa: CASSPVLNTEAFF

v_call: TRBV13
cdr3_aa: CASSQPPRGHQGNEQFF

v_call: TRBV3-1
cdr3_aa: CASSHPFPNEQFF

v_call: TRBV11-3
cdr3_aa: CASSLGLASNEQFF

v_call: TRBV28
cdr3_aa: CASTKFGPNVLTF

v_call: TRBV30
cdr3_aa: CAWSWSNTEAFF